The present T cell receptor (beta chain) was sequenced within a study of blood T cell repertoires in COVID-19. Study-wide background: Acute and convalescent COVID-19 specimens originated in the United States, Italy and Spain.

Authors' processing steps: Cell counts per sample came from amplifying reference gene primers. Measured with immunoSEQ multiplex PCR; TCRdb has only the in-frame clones, and not every one. For V, J and clone size, that table is used; D and trimming come from the DNA. The data contain about 90,000 clones, roughly 89% of them singletons. The V end was cut by 2 bases, the J end by 1 base, with 14 bases between. The germline gives CDR1 MGHRA, CDR2 YSYEKL. This CDR3 comprises 16 residues. The chain couples TRBV4-1 to TRBJ2-5; D is possibly TRBD2 (5 bases). The sequenced sample was peripheral blood. The TCR was taken from a woman in her 70s with acute or convalescent COVID-19. CDR3 sequence reads: CASSQQIPDFQETQYF. The CDR3 bases are TGCGCCAGCAGCCAACAAATTCCGGACTTCCAAGAGACCCAGTACTTC.